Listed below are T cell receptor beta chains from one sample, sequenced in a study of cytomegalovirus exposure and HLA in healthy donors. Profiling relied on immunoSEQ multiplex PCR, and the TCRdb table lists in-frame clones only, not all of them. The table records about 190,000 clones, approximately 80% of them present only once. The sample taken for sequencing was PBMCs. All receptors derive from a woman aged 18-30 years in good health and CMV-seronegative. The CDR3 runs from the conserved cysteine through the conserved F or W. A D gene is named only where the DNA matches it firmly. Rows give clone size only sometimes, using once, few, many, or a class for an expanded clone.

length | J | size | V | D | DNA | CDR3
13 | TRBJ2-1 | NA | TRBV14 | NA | TGTGCCAGCAGCCAAGATGAGGAGAATGAGCAGTTCTTC | CASSQDEENEQFF
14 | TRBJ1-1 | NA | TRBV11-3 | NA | TGTGCCAGCAGCCCACAGACAGCGAACACTGAAGCTTTCTTT | CASSPQTANTEAFF
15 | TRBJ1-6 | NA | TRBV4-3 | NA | TGCGCCAGCAGCCAAGCCAGGGACAACAATTCACCCCTCCACTTT | CASSQARDNNSPLHF
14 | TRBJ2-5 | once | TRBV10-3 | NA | TGTGCCATCAGTGACGCAAGCAGGGTGGAGACCCAGTACTTC | CAISDASRVETQYF
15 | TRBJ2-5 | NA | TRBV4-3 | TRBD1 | TGCGCCAGCAGCCAAGACTCTACAGGGGCCGAGACCCAGTACTTC | CASSQDSTGAETQYF
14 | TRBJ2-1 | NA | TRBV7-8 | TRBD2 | TGTGCCAGCAGCTTATCAGGACTAGATCTGGAGCAGTTCTTC | CASSLSGLDLEQFF
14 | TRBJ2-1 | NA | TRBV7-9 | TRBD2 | TGTGCCAGCAGCTTAGGGGCGGGAGGAAATGAGCAGTTCTTC | CASSLGAGGNEQFF
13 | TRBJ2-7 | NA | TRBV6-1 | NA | TGTGCCAGCAGTGATGGACTCTTTGGCGAGCAGTACTTC | CASSDGLFGEQYF
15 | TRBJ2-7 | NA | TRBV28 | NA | TGTGCCAGCAGTTCCGGGATCCTAAGCTCCTACGAGCAGTACTTC | CASSSGILSSYEQYF
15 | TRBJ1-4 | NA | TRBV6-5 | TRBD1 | TGTGCCAGCACCTTGCCTGGGACAGGGGATGAAAAACTGTTTTTT | CASTLPGTGDEKLFF
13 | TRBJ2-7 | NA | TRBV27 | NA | TGTGCCAGCAGTTTAATTAGTTCCTACGAGCAGTACTTC | CASSLISSYEQYF
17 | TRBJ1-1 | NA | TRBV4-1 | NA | TGCGCCAGCAGCCAAGATGTGGGGACATTCTCGAACACTGAAGCTTTCTTT | CASSQDVGTFSNTEAFF
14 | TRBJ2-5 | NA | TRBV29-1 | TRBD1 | TGCAGCGTATGGGACAGGGAATCCCAAGAGACCCAGTACTTC | CSVWDRESQETQYF
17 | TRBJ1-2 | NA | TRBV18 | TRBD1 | TGTGCCAGCTCACCGCGGACAGGGGGTGATCCTATTTATGGCTACACCTTC | CASSPRTGGDPIYGYTF
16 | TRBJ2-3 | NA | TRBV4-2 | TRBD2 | TGTGCCAGCAGTCGAGGGACTAGCGGGCACACAGATACGCAGTATTTT | CASSRGTSGHTDTQYF
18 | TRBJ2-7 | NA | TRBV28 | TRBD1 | TGTGCCAGCAGTTACCGGACAGGACAACCTTCTAGCTCCTACGAGCAGTACTTC | CASSYRTGQPSSSYEQYF
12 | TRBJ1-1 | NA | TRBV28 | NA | TGTGCCAGCGGGGCAGCGGGCAGGTTCAGCCTCTTT | CASGAAGRFSLF
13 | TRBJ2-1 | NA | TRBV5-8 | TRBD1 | TGTGCCAGCAGCCCCGGACAGGGCAATGAGCAGTTCTTC | CASSPGQGNEQFF
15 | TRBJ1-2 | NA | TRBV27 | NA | TGTGCCAGCAGATATAGGGACAAGGTGTACTATGGCTACACCTTC | CASRYRDKVYYGYTF
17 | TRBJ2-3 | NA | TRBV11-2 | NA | TGTGCCAGCAGCTTAGGCCCCCTCGACTCCCAACCCGATACGCAGTATTTT | CASSLGPLDSQPDTQYF
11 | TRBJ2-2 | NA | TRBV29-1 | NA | TGCAGCTTTAGGGGAACCGGGGAGCTGTTTTTT | CSFRGTGELFF
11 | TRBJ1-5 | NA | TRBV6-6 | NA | TGTGCCAGCAGCCCCCCAGGGCCCCAGCATTTT | CASSPPGPQHF
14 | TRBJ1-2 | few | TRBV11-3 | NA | TGTGCCAGCAGCAAAGATCAGGGTGGCTATGGCTACACCTTC | CASSKDQGGYGYTF